The TCR beta chain described here comes from a study of cytomegalovirus exposure and HLA in healthy donors (TCRdb year 2017). For the study in its entirety: In an earlier analysis of under 750 of the donors, around 300 Gb of sequence data and 100 million or so unique TCR beta sequences from about 179 million T cells were reported. About 280 gigabases of sequencing data and 70 million to 95 million unique TCR sequences made up an early release that covered approximately 700 HLA-typed donors. Of the roughly 410 genotyped donors, roughly 76% were placed in the genetic ancestry cluster associated with self-reported Caucasian donors. The aim of the study was to test whether cataloging public T cell receptors could identify signatures of past pathogen exposure. The study used immunosequencing to profile the T cell repertoires of approximately 650 subjects and linked those repertoires to cytomegalovirus serostatus. Besides the first cohort of hundreds of subjects, a separate validation cohort made up of roughly 120 different subjects was used. To predict cytomegalovirus infection status, the study combined high-throughput TCR immunosequencing, statistical association of individual TCRs with disease status, and machine learning. To study patterns of TCR occurrence, a later analysis re-analyzed previously published TCR beta repertoires from under 750 donors and added high-resolution HLA genotyping. Rather than using new phenotypic data, the later analysis identified candidate immune exposures from TCR beta sequences and from how often those sequences occurred across donors. In an earlier analysis of roughly 580 of the donors, high-throughput TCR beta sequencing was used to judge whether each TCR beta V gene segment behaved as functional or pseudogenic. Donor age, sex, ethnicity and CMV serostatus were compiled together with the repertoire data. A later genetic analysis used genome-wide SNP genotypes for about 65% of the roughly 670 donors, treating that subset as a discovery cohort. Every discovery cohort repertoire had been produced on one sequencing platform. Both class I and class II loci were covered by HLA typing, at four-digit resolution. Typing coverage differed by locus: A, B, C, DRB1 and DQB1 were typed in about 620-640 donors, DQA1 in 500 to 550, DPA1 in some 600, and DPB1 in 472. Four to six DR-DQ haplotypes were handled as single units for association and clustering, since linkage in the cohort was strong. Among some 400 genotyped donors of the cohort, an average of roughly 230,000 unique TCR beta nucleotide sequences was sequenced per donor, of which about 18% were non-productive. Study-level results and caveats: Because HLA typing was missing for some donors at each locus, association tests included only the typed subset. A further reported finding was that TCR beta sequences accurately predicted the HLA-A and HLA-B alleles for most subjects in the first cohort. A group of highly shared sequence variants was considered likely to be a technical artifact of the sequencing pipeline. Immune exposure information for the cohort was limited to CMV serostatus. V-gene and J-gene trimming of TCR beta chains was associated with a missense DCLRE1C variant in a later genetic analysis, and the association was replicated in an independent cohort. Assigning TCR associations to individual alleles was difficult when HLA alleles, especially DR and DQ, strongly co-occurred. In a later analysis, several top co-occurrence clusters were reported to appear linked to parvovirus B19, influenza, CMV and Epstein-Barr virus. Some IMGT-functional V segments, including TRBV6-2 and TRBV6-3, could not be told apart with the 87-base-pair reads, so those segments were excluded. In a later analysis, most CMV-associated TCR beta chains were found to appear HLA-restricted, with HLA associations seemingly driven largely by CMV exposure. Seventeen rarely observed V segments, including chromosome 9 orphons, were excluded from the earlier analysis of several hundred of the donors because counts were too low. Across donors, most TCR sequences were observed very rarely, whereas some public TCRs were present in many individuals. In a later genetic analysis, fewer N-insertions in productive TCRs were reported among donors in an Asian-associated ancestry cluster than the approximately 710-donor mean. The study listed 150 to 200 TCR beta chains as associated with cytomegalovirus. In an earlier analysis of fewer than 750 of the donors, most TCR beta V segments were observed in productive rearrangements about 87% or about 30% of the time, broadly matching IMGT annotations. At a false discovery rate of 0.05, a later analysis linked 16,951 TCR beta sequences to specific HLA alleles. A later analysis found that TCR association rates varied across HLA loci, with DRB1 alleles showing the most associated TCRs and HLA-C alleles the fewest. In vitro tests confirmed that a few of the cytomegalovirus-associated TCR beta chains recognize cytomegalovirus antigens. Sequencing depth was assumed to be roughly uniform across donors in the presence/absence analyses, though that assumption may not hold. According to the authors, the approach could potentially be generalized to other disease states and immunological phenotypes. In a later analysis, HLA-associated TCR beta chains were found to be more clonally expanded and to have lower generation probabilities than equally common non-associated chains. The cohort was sequenced for TCR beta chains only, and without alpha or paired-chain data the features that could be detected were limited. In both the original and validation cohorts, the classifier was reported to diagnose cytomegalovirus status with high specificity and sensitivity. Correlated functional status among segregating V segments might reflect linkage disequilibrium, but an unknown experimental factor could not be ruled out.

Details on this clone: There is no known antigen for this receptor. Qualities for individual bases were not recorded, and no much larger clone is one base off.

The CDR3 contains 14 residues, cysteine and phenylalanine counted. CDR3 DNA is the only sequence kept; it has 42 bases, read in frame from the first base. V is reduced by 3 bases and J by 11 bases, leaving a spacing of 19 bases between them. For CDR1 and CDR2, the germline V gene (reference sequence) lists MNHEY and SMNVEV. Library method: the immunoSEQ multiplex PCR assay. The multiplex PCR relied on a mix of 60 forward primers for TCR Vbeta segments and 13 reverse primers for TCR Jbeta segments. A multiplex PCR assay on genomic DNA amplified the CDR3 region of rearranged TCR beta genes. The amplified TCR beta libraries were sequenced on the Illumina HiSeq System as 87-base-pair reads. Per the authors' processing: A later analysis tallied roughly 76 million unique TCR beta chains across the 666 repertoires, and roughly 11 million of those chains were shared by two or more donors. Raw reads were error-corrected and collapsed into unique sequences with a nearest-neighbor algorithm that merged closely related sequences to remove PCR and sequencing errors. V, D and J gene segments were assigned by aligning CDR3 sequences to IMGT reference sequences. For a sequence to be retained, a match of at least six nucleotides to both a V gene segment and a J gene segment was required. A rearrangement counted as productive if the CDR3 had no stop codons and remained in frame with V and J, and every other rearrangement counted as non-productive. CDR3 was defined by IMGT convention, running from the second conserved V-encoded cysteine to the conserved J-encoded phenylalanine. In an earlier analysis of around 600 of the donors, sequences lacking an unambiguous match to a single V gene segment were excluded. In an earlier analysis of roughly 500 of the donors, V segments were called functional above 56.7% productive rearrangements and were called segregating when the between-donor standard deviation exceeded 5%. A statistical classification framework was built to diagnose cytomegalovirus status from the catalog of TCR beta chain sequences. In a later analysis, TCR nucleotide sequences were compared against IMGT/GENE-DB human TR gene sequences so that V and J genes could be assigned. The TCRdist pipeline was used in a later analysis to assign CDR3 sequences and most-parsimonious VDJ recombination scenarios. In a later analysis, each TCR beta chain was defined by its CDR3 amino acid sequence together with its V-gene family, and reads without a unique V-gene family were excluded. A later analysis removed over 500 highly shared, low-generation-probability nucleotide sequences to deal with suspected cross-contamination and a sequencing artifact. For each public chain, a later analysis derived a clonal expansion index from normalized ranks of inferred template counts within each repertoire. In a later analysis, generation probabilities were computed with a VDJ recombination model fitted to out-of-frame rearrangements, and the resulting probabilities were checked against IGoR. A later analysis scored TCR-TCR, TCR-HLA and TCR-CMV co-occurrence with hypergeometric tests, applying a repertoire-size bias correction to TCR pairs. To estimate false discovery rates, a later analysis permuted the HLA or CMV assignments 20 times. In a later analysis, co-occurring TCRs were grouped with DBSCAN, and TCRdist sequence similarity was added when clustering was performed within HLA-allele-positive subsets. Repertoires with fewer than 30,000 or more than 120,000 public chains, plus five repertoires with anomalous nucleotide sharing, were excluded from co-occurrence clustering. Entries here come from immuneACCESS through TCRdb and include only in-frame sequences with V and J called. Some clones fail to appear in such tables; in the studies checked, an unresolved V gene covers under half of the shortfall, and the cause of the remainder is unknown. That table furnishes V, J and clone size, whereas the DNA furnished D and trimming. The sample profile shows roughly 190,000 clones; over 70% of them were found once. The top ten clones comprise roughly 1.3% of the sample.

The cohort consisted of some 730 healthy bone marrow donors. At the time of sampling, all cohort members were nominally healthy, though unrecorded immune exposures were likely present. The donor was CMV seronegative and was included in the group of about 350 seronegative cohort members. A peripheral blood sample was provided by each donor, and peripheral blood mononuclear cells were used for TCR beta sequencing. Genomic DNA was extracted from the blood cell samples with the Qiagen DNeasy Blood Extraction Kit. The sample was PBMCs. This clonotype was obtained from a man aged 25 to 40 in good health and CMV-seronegative. The rearranged chain carries TRBV27 and TRBJ1-1, with a weak D call of TRBD1 (5 bases match). For the CDR3, the sequence is CASSLKGAGVRAFF. The nucleotide sequence is TGTGCCAGCAGTTTGAAGGGAGCGGGGGTGAGGGCTTTCTTT.